Below are 19 T cell receptor beta chains sequenced from a single sample in a study of blood T cell repertoires in COVID-19. Method: immunoSEQ multiplex PCR; TCRdb's copy keeps in-frame clones and lacks some. The repertoire holds about 170,000 clones, with approximately 85% as singletons. Specimen: peripheral blood. These receptors originate from a woman older than 75 with COVID-19, enrolled during active disease.

This rearrangement joins TRBV9 to TRBJ1-2; tentatively, D is TRBD1 (5 bases). V was shortened by 4 bases and J by 8 bases, with 18 bases between the two germline ends. Germline V gives CDR1 SGDLS, CDR2 YYNGEE. There are 14 residues in the CDR3. CDR3 protein: CASSPQLGVGGYTF. The CDR3, as DNA: TGTGCCAGCAGCCCCCAGCTAGGGGTTGGAGGCTACACCTTC.

The chain uses TRBV3-1 (or the pseudogene TRBV3-2) and TRBJ2-3; no reliable D call. V was trimmed by 9 bases and J by 2 bases, leaving 6 bases between them. The CDR3 totals 11 residues. Germline loops: CDR1 LGHDT, CDR2 YNNKEL (reference sequence). The CDR3 DNA sequence: TGTGCCAGTTCTACCACAGATACGCAGTATTTT. This gives the protein CASSTTDTQYF.

The chain combines TRBV5-1 with TRBJ2-5; 13 bases line up with TRBD2. V was clipped by 9 bases and J by 2 bases; unmatched bases: 4. This CDR3 is built from 14 residues. Germline-derived CDR1 and CDR2 are SGHRS and YFSETQ. In DNA form, the CDR3 reads TGCGCCACGGGACTAGCGGGGAGACAAGAGACCCAGTACTTC. This translates into CATGLAGRQETQYF. Drawing the rest from reference TRBV5-1 and TRBJ2-5, the complete variable domain is KAGVTQTPRYLIKTRGQQVTLSCSPISGHRSVSWYQQTPGQGLQFLFEYFSETQRNKGNFPGRFSGRQFSNSRSEMNVSTLELGDSALYLCATGLAGRQETQYFGPGTRLLVL.

This chain connects TRBV10-2 to TRBJ2-1; 8 nucleotides line up with TRBD2. V was pared by 8 bases and J by 0 bases, with 6 bases of the junction left unmatched. Germline CDR1 and CDR2: WSHSY and SAAADI. The CDR3 has 15 amino acids. CDR3 bases: TGCGCCAGCGGGCGGGGGGCCAACTCCTACAATGAGCAGTTCTTC. Protein product: CASGRGANSYNEQFF.

J is TRBJ2-5 and V is TRBV3-1 (or the pseudogene TRBV3-2); TRBD2 aligns across 14 bases. CDR1 is LGHDT, CDR2 YNNKEL, per germline (reference sequence). The CDR3 has 17 residues. V was pared by 4 bases and J by 2 bases, with 6 bases of the junction left unmatched. The CDR3 loop is CASSRLAGGPRQETQYF. CDR3 nucleotide sequence: TGTGCCAGCAGCCGACTAGCGGGAGGGCCGAGACAAGAGACCCAGTACTTC.

The chain carries TRBV6-1 and TRBJ1-2; no reliable D call. Per germline, CDR1 MNHNS and CDR2 SASEGT. This CDR3 has 12 residues. Trimming removed 2 bases at V and 8 bases at J, with 9 bases between. The CDR3 loop reads CASSENAGGYTF. The CDR3 DNA reads TGTGCCAGCAGTGAAAATGCGGGAGGCTACACCTTC.

This clone was picked up one time. This chain links TRBV30 with TRBJ2-7; D may be TRBD1 (7 bases). Trimming shortened V by 0 bases and J by 7 bases, and 16 bases separated the two germline ends. Germline CDR1 and CDR2: GTSNPN and SVGIG (reference sequence). This CDR3 region has 14 residues. The chain's CDR3 is CAWSVQGQGGEQYF. DNA for the CDR3: TGTGCCTGGAGTGTACAGGGCCAGGGGGGAGAGCAGTACTTC.

This rearrangement joins TRBV18 to TRBJ1-2; D ambiguous. The CDR3 loop spans 13 amino acids. Germline CDR1 and CDR2: KGHSH and LQKENI. The V and J ends lost 3 bases and 2 bases respectively, with 7 bases between them. CDR3 region: CASSPVSNYGYTF. The CDR3 DNA reads TGTGCCAGCTCACCGGTTAGCAACTATGGCTACACCTTC.

V is TRBV6-5 and J is TRBJ2-7, with D perhaps TRBD2 (5 bases). Germline V CDR1 and CDR2: MNHEY, SVGAGI. The CDR3 is 14 residues long. V lost 1 base and J lost 3, with 10 bases in between. The CDR3 sequence: CASSYWRTGYEQYF. CDR3 bases: TGTGCCAGCAGTTACTGGAGGACCGGCTACGAGCAGTACTTC.

The V call is TRBV10-3, the J call TRBJ2-1, with 9 bases lining up with TRBD2. V lost 6 bases, J lost 5 bases, and 8 bases stayed unmatched. Per the germline V gene, CDR1 is ENHRY and CDR2 is SYGVKD. This CDR3 has 15 amino acids. The CDR3 protein is CAIRETSGDHNEQFF. CDR3 sequence (DNA): TGTGCCATCAGGGAGACTAGCGGAGACCACAATGAGCAGTTCTTC.

This sequence joins TRBV5-4 and TRBJ1-1, with 7 bases identical to TRBD1. This CDR3 has 14 residues. Germline trimming cut 3 bases from V and 0 bases from J; bases unmatched to any gene: 2. Germline lookup yields CDR1 SGHNT and CDR2 YYREEE (reference sequence). The CDR3 protein is CASSWDSLNTEAFF. For the CDR3, the DNA is TGTGCCAGCAGCTGGGACAGCCTGAACACTGAAGCTTTCTTT.

This clone was detected only once. This chain joins TRBV5-5 and TRBJ2-1; a possible D gene is TRBD2 (6 bases). The V end lost 4 bases, the J end lost 4 bases, and 15 bases lay between the germline ends. The CDR3 runs 15 residues. Germline CDR1 and CDR2: SGHKS and YYEKEE (reference sequence). The CDR3 coding sequence is TGTGCCAGCAGCCGGGGGTCAGGGAGATACAATGAGCAGTTCTTC. It specifies CASSRGSGRYNEQFF.

The rearrangement uses TRBV30 and TRBJ1-2; TRBD1 might be the D (5 bases). Trimming shortened V by 0 bases and J by 3 bases, and 11 bases separated the two germline ends. The CDR3 is 14 amino acids. Germline CDR1 GTSNPN, CDR2 SVGIG (reference sequence). The CDR3 reads CAWSVWQGDYGYTF. CDR3 DNA sequence: TGTGCCTGGAGTGTCTGGCAGGGTGACTATGGCTACACCTTC.

The V call is TRBV27, the J call TRBJ2-5; TRBD1 agrees at 7 bases. Germline V gene sequence: CDR1 MNHEY, CDR2 SMNVEV (reference sequence). With V trimmed by 6 bases and J by 7 bases, 8 bases remained unmatched. The CDR3 is 13 residues long. The CDR3 DNA reads as TGTGCCAGCAGCGTAACAGGGGTAGGGACCCAGTACTTC. Its translation: CASSVTGVGTQYF.

J is TRBJ2-1 and V is TRBV6-2 or TRBV6-3; 10 bases match TRBD2. This CDR3 has 17 amino acids. Germline assignment: CDR1 MNHEY and CDR2 SVGEGT. Trimming removed 2 bases from V and 2 bases from J; junction bases left unmatched: 6. CDR3 protein: CASSYPLAGDTYNEQFF. CDR3 in DNA: TGTGCCAGCAGTTACCCCCTAGCGGGGGACACCTACAATGAGCAGTTCTTC.

V usage is TRBV6-5 and J usage is TRBJ2-7; possibly TRBD2 for D (5 bases). Germline values: CDR1 MNHEY, CDR2 SVGAGI. The CDR3 is made up of 14 amino acids. Trimming shortened V by 0 bases and J by 3 bases, and 9 bases separated the two germline ends. In nucleotides, the CDR3 is TGTGCCAGCAGTTACTCGATCGGGGACTACGAGCAGTACTTC. It is translated as CASSYSIGDYEQYF.

This chain connects TRBV10-3 to TRBJ2-7, with D possibly matching TRBD2 (6 bases). The CDR3 totals 14 residues. V lost 10 bases, J lost 3 bases, and 19 bases lay in between. Germline CDR1 is ENHRY and CDR2 is SYGVKD. CDR3 coding DNA: TGTGCCACCGCGGCGGCAGGAGGGTTCTACGAGCAGTACTTC. As protein: CATAAAGGFYEQYF.

This sequence joins TRBV5-1 and TRBJ2-7; D ambiguous. This CDR3 is 13 amino acids long. CDR1 and CDR2 from the germline V gene are SGHRS and YFSETQ. Deletions cut 0 bases from V and 2 bases from J, with 6 bases between. DNA for the CDR3: TGCGCCAGCAGCTTGGAACTCCCCTACGAGCAGTACTTC. Its protein is CASSLELPYEQYF.

The chain combines TRBV19 with TRBJ1-1; the D is unclear. The CDR3 has 15 amino acids. CDR1 is LNHDA, CDR2 SQIVND, per germline (reference sequence). V lost 3 bases, J lost 1 base, and 12 bases lay in between. The CDR3 sequence: CASSMGVGSNTEAFF. The CDR3 coding sequence is TGTGCCAGTAGTATGGGTGTCGGGTCGAACACTGAAGCTTTCTTT.